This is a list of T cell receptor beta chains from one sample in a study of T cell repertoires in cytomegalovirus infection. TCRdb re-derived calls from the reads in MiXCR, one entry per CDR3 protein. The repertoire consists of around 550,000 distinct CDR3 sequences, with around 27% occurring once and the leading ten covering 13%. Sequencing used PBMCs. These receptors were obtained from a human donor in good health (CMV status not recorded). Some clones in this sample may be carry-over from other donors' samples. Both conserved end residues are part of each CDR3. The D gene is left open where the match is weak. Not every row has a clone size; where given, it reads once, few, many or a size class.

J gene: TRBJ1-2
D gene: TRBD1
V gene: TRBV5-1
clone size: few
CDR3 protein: CASSVDRDGYTF
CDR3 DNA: TGCGCCAGCAGCGTGGACAGGGATGGCTACACCTTC

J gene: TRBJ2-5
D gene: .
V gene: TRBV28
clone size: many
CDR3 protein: CASSLIGSSGETQYF
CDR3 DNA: TGTGCCAGCAGTTTAATCGGGAGCAGCGGTGAGACCCAGTACTTC

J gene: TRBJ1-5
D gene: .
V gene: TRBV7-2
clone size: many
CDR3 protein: CASSSSRGRGQPQHF
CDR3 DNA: TGTGCCAGCAGCTCGTCAAGGGGAAGAGGTCAGCCCCAGCATTTT

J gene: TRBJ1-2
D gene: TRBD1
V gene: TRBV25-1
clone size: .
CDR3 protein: CASSGTGLGGYTF
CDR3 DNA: TGTGCCAGCAGTGGGACAGGGCTAGGTGGCTACACCTTC

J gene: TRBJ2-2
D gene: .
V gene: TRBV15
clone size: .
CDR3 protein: CATSRERGMPSSGELFF
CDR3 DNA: TGTGCCACCAGCAGAGAACGCGGGATGCCCTCGTCCGGGGAGCTGTTTTTT

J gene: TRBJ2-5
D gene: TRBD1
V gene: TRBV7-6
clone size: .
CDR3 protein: CASTLSGTGGRETQYF
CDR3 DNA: TGTGCCAGCACCTTGAGCGGGACAGGGGGGCGAGAGACCCAGTACTTC

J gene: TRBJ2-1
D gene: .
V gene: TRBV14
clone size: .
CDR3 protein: CASSQLPGRSSYNEQFF
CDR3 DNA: TGTGCCAGCAGCCAACTACCGGGACGGAGCTCCTACAATGAGCAGTTCTTC

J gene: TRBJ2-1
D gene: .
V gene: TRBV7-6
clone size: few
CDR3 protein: CASSSTPDWGSSYNEQFF
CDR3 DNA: TGTGCCAGCAGCTCGACTCCAGACTGGGGAAGCTCCTACAATGAGCAGTTCTTC

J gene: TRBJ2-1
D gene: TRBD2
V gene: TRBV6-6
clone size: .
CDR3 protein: CASSYLSSGRSYNEQFF
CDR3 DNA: TGTGCCAGCAGTTACTTGAGTAGCGGGAGGTCCTACAATGAGCAGTTCTTC

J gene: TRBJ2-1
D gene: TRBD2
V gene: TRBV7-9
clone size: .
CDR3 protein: CASSLRGGVEDEQFF
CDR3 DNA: TGTGCCAGCAGCTTACGGGGGGGGGTGGAGGATGAGCAGTTCTTC

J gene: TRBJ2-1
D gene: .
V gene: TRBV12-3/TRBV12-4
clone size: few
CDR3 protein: CASTSLGLYNEQFF
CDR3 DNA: TGTGCCAGCACCTCACTAGGCCTCTACAATGAGCAGTTCTTC

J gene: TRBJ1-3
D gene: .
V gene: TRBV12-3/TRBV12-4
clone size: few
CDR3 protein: CASTQVSGNTIYF
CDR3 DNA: TGTGCCAGCACACAGGTCTCTGGAAACACCATATATTTT

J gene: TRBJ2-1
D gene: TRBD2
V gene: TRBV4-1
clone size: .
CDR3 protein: CASSQVPLAGPPYNEQFF
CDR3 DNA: TGCGCCAGCAGCCAAGTTCCACTAGCGGGACCTCCTTACAATGAGCAGTTCTTC

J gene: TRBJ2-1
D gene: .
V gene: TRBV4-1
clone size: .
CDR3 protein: CASSAGYGNEQFF
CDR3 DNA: TGCGCCAGTTCAGCGGGTTATGGCAATGAGCAGTTCTTC

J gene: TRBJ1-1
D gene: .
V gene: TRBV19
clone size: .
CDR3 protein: CASSVPAGPKAFF
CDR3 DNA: TGTGCCAGTAGTGTTCCGGCGGGCCCCAAAGCTTTCTTT

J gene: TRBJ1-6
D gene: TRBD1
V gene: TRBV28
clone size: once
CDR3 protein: CASSYPGQGGSPLHF
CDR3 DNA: TGTGCCAGCAGTTACCCGGGACAGGGGGGTTCACCCCTCCACTTT

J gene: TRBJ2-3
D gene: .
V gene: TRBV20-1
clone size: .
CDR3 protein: CSARRADTQYF
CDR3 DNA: TGCAGTGCCCGAAGGGCAGATACGCAGTATTTT

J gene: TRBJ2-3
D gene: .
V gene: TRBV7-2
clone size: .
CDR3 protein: CASSLLSGNIETDTQYF
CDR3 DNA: TGTGCCAGCAGCCTCCTCTCAGGGAATATAGAGACAGATACGCAGTATTTT

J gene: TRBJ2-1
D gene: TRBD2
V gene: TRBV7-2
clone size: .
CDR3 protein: CASSLVLAGGARDEQFF
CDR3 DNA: TGTGCCAGCAGCTTAGTACTAGCGGGAGGGGCTAGGGATGAGCAGTTCTTC

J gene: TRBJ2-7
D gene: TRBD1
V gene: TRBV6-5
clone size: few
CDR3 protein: CASSYNPGTGDEQYF
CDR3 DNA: TGTGCCAGCAGTTACAACCCCGGGACAGGGGACGAGCAGTACTTC

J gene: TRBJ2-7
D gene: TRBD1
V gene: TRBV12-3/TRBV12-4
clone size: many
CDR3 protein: CASSSSPPGQGAYEQYF
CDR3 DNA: TGTGCCAGCAGTTCCTCGCCTCCGGGACAGGGGGCTTACGAGCAGTACTTC

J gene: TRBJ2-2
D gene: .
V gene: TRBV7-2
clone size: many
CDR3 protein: CASSFSGYTGELFF
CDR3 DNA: TGTGCCAGCAGCTTTAGCGGATACACCGGGGAGCTGTTTTTT

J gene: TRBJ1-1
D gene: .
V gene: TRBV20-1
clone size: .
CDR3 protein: CSARESSSGAFF
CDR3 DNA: TGCAGTGCTAGAGAGTCGTCCTCGGGGGCTTTCTTT

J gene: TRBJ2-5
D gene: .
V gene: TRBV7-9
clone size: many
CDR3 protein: CASSLVIGDQETQYF
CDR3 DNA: TGTGCCAGCAGCTTAGTTATAGGGGACCAAGAGACCCAGTACTTC

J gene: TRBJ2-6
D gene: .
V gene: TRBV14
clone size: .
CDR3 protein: CASSQEGTSPSSGANVLTF
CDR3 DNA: TGTGCCAGCAGCCAAGAGGGGACAAGCCCTAGCTCTGGGGCCAACGTCCTGACTTTC

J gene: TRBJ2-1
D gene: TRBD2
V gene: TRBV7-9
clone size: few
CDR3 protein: CASSLTSGITYNEQFF
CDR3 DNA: TGTGCCAGCAGCTTAACTAGCGGGATCACCTACAATGAGCAGTTCTTC

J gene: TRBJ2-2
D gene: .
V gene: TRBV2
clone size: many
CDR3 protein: CASSARRLGNTGELFF
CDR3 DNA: TGTGCCAGCAGTGCACGAAGGTTAGGGAACACCGGGGAGCTGTTTTTT

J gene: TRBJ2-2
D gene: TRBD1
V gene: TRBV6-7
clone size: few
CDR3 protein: CASSYWDSDTGELFF
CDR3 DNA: TGTGCCAGCAGTTACTGGGACAGTGATACCGGGGAGCTGTTTTTT

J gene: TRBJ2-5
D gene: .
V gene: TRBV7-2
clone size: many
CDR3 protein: CASSARNGGETQYF
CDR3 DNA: TGTGCCAGCAGCGCCCGGAATGGTGGGGAGACCCAGTACTTC

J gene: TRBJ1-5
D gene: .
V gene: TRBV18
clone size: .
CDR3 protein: CASSPGTHQPQHF
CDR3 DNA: TGTGCCAGCTCACCAGGGACTCATCAGCCCCAGCATTTT

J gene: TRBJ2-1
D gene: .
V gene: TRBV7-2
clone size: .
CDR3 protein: CASSFRVGEQFF
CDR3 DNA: TGTGCCAGCAGCTTTCGGGTCGGGGAGCAGTTCTTC

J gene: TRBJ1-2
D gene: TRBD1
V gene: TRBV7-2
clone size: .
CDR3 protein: CASTVTPIGGGYGYTF
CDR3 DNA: TGTGCCAGCACCGTTACTCCGATAGGGGGCGGGTATGGCTACACCTTC

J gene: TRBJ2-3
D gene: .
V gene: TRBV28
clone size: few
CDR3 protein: CASSTSDTQYF
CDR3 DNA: TGTGCCAGCAGTACGTCAGATACGCAGTATTTT

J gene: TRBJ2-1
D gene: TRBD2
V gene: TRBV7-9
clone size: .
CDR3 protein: CASSSFTSGRTNEQFF
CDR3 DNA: TGTGCCAGCAGCTCCTTTACTAGCGGGAGGACGAATGAGCAGTTCTTC

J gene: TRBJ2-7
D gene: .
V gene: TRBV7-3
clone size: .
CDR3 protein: CASSLTGGTYEQYF
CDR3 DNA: TGTGCCAGCAGCTTAACAGGGGGTACCTACGAGCAGTACTTC

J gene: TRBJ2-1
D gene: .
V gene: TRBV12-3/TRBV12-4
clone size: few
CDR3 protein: CASSAPGLGNEQFF
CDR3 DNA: TGTGCCAGCAGTGCACCGGGATTGGGTAATGAGCAGTTCTTC

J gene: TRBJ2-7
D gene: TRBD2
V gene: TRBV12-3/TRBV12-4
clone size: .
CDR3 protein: CASSPSSGGPYEQYF
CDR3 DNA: TGTGCCAGCAGCCCTTCCTCGGGGGGTCCCTACGAGCAGTACTTC

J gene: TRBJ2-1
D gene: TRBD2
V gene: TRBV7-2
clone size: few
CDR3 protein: CASSQGAGGPNAEQFF
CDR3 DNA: TGTGCCAGCAGCCAAGGGGCGGGAGGGCCAAATGCTGAGCAGTTCTTC

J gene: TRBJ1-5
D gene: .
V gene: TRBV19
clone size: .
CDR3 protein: CASSVGWVGSNQPQHF
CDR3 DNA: TGTGCCAGTAGTGTCGGCTGGGTCGGGAGCAATCAGCCCCAGCATTTT

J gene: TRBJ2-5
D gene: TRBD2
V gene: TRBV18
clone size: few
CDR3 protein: CASSPPTAGGWQETQYF
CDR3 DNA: TGTGCCAGCTCACCCCCTACAGCGGGAGGTTGGCAAGAGACCCAGTACTTC

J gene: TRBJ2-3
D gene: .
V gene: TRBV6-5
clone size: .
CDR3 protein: CASSTFPDSTDTQYF
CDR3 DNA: TGTGCCAGCAGTACCTTCCCTGATAGCACAGATACGCAGTATTTT

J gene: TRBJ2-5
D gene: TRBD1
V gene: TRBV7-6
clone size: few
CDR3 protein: CASSSLQGLGETQYF
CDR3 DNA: TGTGCCAGCAGTTCATTACAGGGGTTGGGAGAGACCCAGTACTTC

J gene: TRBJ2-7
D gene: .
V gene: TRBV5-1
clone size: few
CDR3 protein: CASSLEEGGNTVYEQYF
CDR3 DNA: TGCGCCAGCAGCTTGGAAGAAGGAGGGAACACGGTCTACGAGCAGTACTTC

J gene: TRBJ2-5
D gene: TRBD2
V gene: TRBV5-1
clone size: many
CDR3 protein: CASSNGGSETQYF
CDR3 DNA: TGCGCCAGCAGCAACGGGGGGTCCGAGACCCAGTACTTC

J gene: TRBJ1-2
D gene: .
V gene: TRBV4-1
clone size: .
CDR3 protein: CASSQRTEGGIGYTF
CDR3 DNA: TGCGCCAGCAGCCAACGGACTGAAGGGGGGATTGGCTACACCTTC

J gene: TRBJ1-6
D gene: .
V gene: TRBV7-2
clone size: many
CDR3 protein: CASSLDGIYNSPLHF
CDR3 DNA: TGTGCCAGCAGCTTAGATGGGATCTATAATTCACCCCTCCACTTT